This is a list of T cell receptor beta chains from one sample in a study of CD8 T cells in ankylosing spondylitis. One entry per CDR3 protein, called by TCRdb with MiXCR from the 5' RACE reads. This table holds around 230,000 distinct CDR3 sequences, 7.5% to 9.5% found once. Sequenced input: blood, either unsorted or a sorted T cell fraction (not recorded which). These receptors came from a female donor with ankylosing spondylitis or in good health (not recorded which). CDR3s include the opening cysteine and the closing phenylalanine or tryptophan. The D gene is left open where the match is weak. Part of the rows lack a size; the others show once, few, many or a class for expanded clones.

>many|TRBJ1-2|TRBV4-2|NA
CASSQGGFYGYTF
TGTGCCAGCAGCCAAGGCGGATTCTATGGCTACACCTTC
>many|TRBJ2-7|TRBV20-1|NA
CSAREELGYEQYF
TGCAGTGCTAGAGAGGAGTTGGGGTACGAGCAGTACTTC
>many|TRBJ2-7|TRBV29-1|NA
CSVLHGEQYF
TGCAGCGTCCTCCATGGCGAGCAGTACTTC
>NA|TRBJ2-1|TRBV7-9|TRBD2
CASSWPFTGRANEQFF
TGTGCCAGCAGCTGGCCATTTACCGGGAGGGCCAATGAGCAGTTCTTC
>NA|TRBJ2-4|TRBV6-1|NA
CASSLQLAKNIQYF
TGTGCCAGCAGCCTACAGCTAGCCAAAAACATTCAGTACTTC
>many|TRBJ1-1|TRBV12-3/TRBV12-4|NA
CASSATVRGTEAFF
TGTGCCAGCAGTGCGACGGTGCGGGGCACTGAAGCTTTCTTT
>many|TRBJ1-1|TRBV5-6|NA
CASSPYREEAFF
TGTGCCAGCAGCCCCTACAGGGAAGAAGCTTTCTTT
>NA|TRBJ2-7|TRBV20-1|NA
CSASSLASGGYEQYF
TGCAGTGCTAGTTCTCTAGCGTCCGGCGGCTACGAGCAGTACTTC
>many|TRBJ2-5|TRBV28|NA
CASRQGSETQYF
TGTGCCAGCAGACAGGGCTCAGAGACCCAGTACTTC
>many|TRBJ2-1|TRBV20-1|TRBD2
CSIAGGAYNEQFF
TGCAGTATAGCGGGAGGGGCCTACAATGAGCAGTTCTTC
>many|TRBJ2-7|TRBV20-1|TRBD2
CSASKTRAGGYEQYF
TGCAGTGCTAGCAAGACTCGGGCGGGAGGGTACGAGCAGTACTTC
>many|TRBJ1-2|TRBV20-1|NA
CSAPNRDKSYYGYTF
TGCAGTGCACCAAACCGGGACAAGTCTTACTATGGCTACACCTTC
>many|TRBJ2-1|TRBV18|NA
CASSPPGAGNEQFF
TGTGCCAGCTCACCACCGGGCGCGGGAAATGAGCAGTTCTTC
>few|TRBJ1-4|TRBV5-4|NA
CASSLTGGGEKLFF
TGTGCCAGCAGCTTGACCGGGGGGGGTGAAAAACTGTTTTTT
>many|TRBJ2-5|TRBV6-5|TRBD2
CASSNGLAGDTSKETQYF
TGTGCCAGCAGTAACGGACTAGCGGGAGACACGTCAAAAGAGACCCAGTACTTC
>many|TRBJ2-1|TRBV12-5|NA
CASGLAFAGSYNEQFF
TGTGCTAGTGGTTTGGCCTTTGCGGGATCTTACAATGAGCAGTTCTTC
>many|TRBJ2-1|TRBV24-1|NA
CATSALRGERDEQFF
TGTGCCACCAGTGCCCTGAGGGGGGAGCGGGATGAGCAGTTCTTC
>many|TRBJ2-1|TRBV7-3|NA
CASSRLRREGYNEQFF
TGTGCCAGCAGCCGGCTCAGGCGGGAAGGGTACAATGAGCAGTTCTTC
>many|TRBJ2-1|TRBV27|TRBD2
CASRPSSGRPYNEQFF
TGTGCCAGCAGACCTTCTAGCGGGAGACCTTACAATGAGCAGTTCTTC
>NA|TRBJ2-1|TRBV11-2|TRBD2
CASSLEVGLAASSYNEQFF
TGTGCCAGCAGCTTAGAGGTGGGACTAGCGGCTAGCTCCTACAATGAGCAGTTCTTC
>many|TRBJ1-1|TRBV4-3|NA
CASSQDEGPGTEAFF
TGCGCCAGCAGCCAAGATGAGGGGCCGGGCACTGAAGCTTTCTTT
>few|TRBJ2-7|TRBV7-9|TRBD2
CASELGLAEPYEQYF
TGTGCCAGCGAGTTAGGGCTAGCGGAACCTTACGAGCAGTACTTC
>many|TRBJ2-1|TRBV5-1|TRBD2
CASSLGQTSGHGQFF
TGCGCCAGCAGCTTGGGGCAGACTAGCGGCCACGGGCAGTTCTTC
>many|TRBJ1-3|TRBV5-6|NA
CASSFDGNTIYF
TGTGCCAGCAGCTTTGACGGAAACACCATATATTTT
>many|TRBJ2-1|TRBV20-1|NA
CSALQGGTLSYNEQFF
TGCAGTGCTCTTCAGGGGGGGACCCTCTCCTACAATGAGCAGTTCTTC
>many|TRBJ2-7|TRBV9|NA
CASSVSAIPSYEQYF
TGTGCCAGCAGCGTTAGCGCTATACCCTCCTACGAGCAGTACTTC
>many|TRBJ2-7|TRBV12-3/TRBV12-4|TRBD2
CASSLTSGRASEQYF
TGTGCCAGCAGTCTAACTAGCGGGAGGGCCTCCGAGCAGTACTTC
>many|TRBJ1-3|TRBV10-3|NA
CAITEGTASGNTIYF
TGTGCCATCACGGAGGGAACGGCCTCTGGAAACACCATATATTTT
>many|TRBJ2-7|TRBV9|NA
CASSVGGVHEQYF
TGTGCCAGCAGCGTAGGAGGGGTACACGAGCAGTACTTC
>NA|TRBJ2-1|TRBV23-1|TRBD2
CASSLGTSGIAEQFF
TGCGCCAGCAGTCTGGGGACTAGCGGCATTGCTGAGCAGTTCTTC
>many|TRBJ1-5|TRBV28|TRBD1
CASTVDRVVLQPQHF
TGTGCCAGCACCGTAGACAGGGTCGTTCTTCAGCCCCAGCATTTT
>many|TRBJ2-1|TRBV12-3/TRBV12-4|NA
CASSSRLAQFF
TGTGCCAGCAGTTCCCGCTTAGCGCAGTTCTTC
>many|TRBJ2-1|TRBV12-3/TRBV12-4|NA
CASRSDTLGGSYNEQFF
TGTGCCAGCAGATCGGACACCCTAGGAGGGTCCTACAATGAGCAGTTCTTC
>many|TRBJ1-5|TRBV6-2/TRBV6-3|TRBD1
CASDRARNQPQHF
TGTGCCAGCGACAGGGCTAGAAATCAGCCCCAGCATTTT